This paragraph covers one T cell receptor (beta chain) sequence. The record originates from a study of blood T cells in healthy people across ages. Next came a second PCR, run for about 6 to 12 cycles, which used a sample-barcoded 5' primer along with a J-beta primer mix. Researchers report that a template-switch adaptor with 12 random nucleotides tagged each cDNA molecule. At least 2.5 million CDR3-containing paired-end reads were obtained per sample. TCRdb recomputed calls from the 5' RACE reads with MiXCR, one row per CDR3 protein. This table holds some 1.8 million distinct CDR3 sequences, roughly two fifths found once. Input material: blood. This TCR was recovered from a human donor in good health.

In nucleotides, the CDR3 is TGCAGTGCTAGATCGAGGAGCAATAGCAATCAGCCCCAGCATTTT. Amino acid sequence: CSARSRSNSNQPQHF. This sequence joins TRBV20-1 and TRBJ1-5; D gene unclear. Trimming removed 2 bases at V and 0 bases at J, with 11 bases between. CDR3 length equals 15 residues. Germline V gene sequence: CDR1 DFQATT, CDR2 SNEGSKA (reference sequence).